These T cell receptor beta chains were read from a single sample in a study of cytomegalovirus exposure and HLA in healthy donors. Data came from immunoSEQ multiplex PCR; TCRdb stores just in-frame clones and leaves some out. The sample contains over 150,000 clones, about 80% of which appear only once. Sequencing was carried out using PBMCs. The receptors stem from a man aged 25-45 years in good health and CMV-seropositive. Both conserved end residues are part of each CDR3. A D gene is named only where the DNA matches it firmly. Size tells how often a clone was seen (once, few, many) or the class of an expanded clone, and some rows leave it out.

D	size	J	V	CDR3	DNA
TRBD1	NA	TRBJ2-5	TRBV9	CASSDTGGETQYF	TGTGCCAGCAGCGATACAGGGGGGGAGACCCAGTACTTC
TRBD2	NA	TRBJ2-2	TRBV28	CASSPSFAGGPGELFF	TGTGCCAGCAGCCCCTCTTTTGCGGGAGGTCCCGGGGAGCTGTTTTTT
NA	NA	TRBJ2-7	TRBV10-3	CAIKRTDYEQYF	TGTGCCATCAAGAGGACAGACTACGAGCAGTACTTC
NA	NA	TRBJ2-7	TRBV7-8	CASSLAQGTVYEQYF	TGTGCCAGCAGCTTAGCGCAGGGTACGGTCTACGAGCAGTACTTC
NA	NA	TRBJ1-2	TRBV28	CASRSPSGNGYTF	TGTGCCAGCAGATCCCCTTCAGGGAATGGCTACACCTTC
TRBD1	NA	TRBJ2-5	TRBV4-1	CASSQRDSYQETQYF	TGCGCCAGCAGCCAAAGGGACAGCTACCAAGAGACCCAGTACTTC
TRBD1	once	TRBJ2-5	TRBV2	CASSDDRGRPKGQYF	TGTGCCAGCAGTGACGACAGGGGCCGCCCAAAGGGCCAGTACTTC
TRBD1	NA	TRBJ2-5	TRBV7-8	CASSFGTGVETQYF	TGTGCCAGCAGCTTTGGGACAGGGGTTGAGACCCAGTACTTC
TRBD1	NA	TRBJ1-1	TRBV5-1	CASSLAGQGGGTEAFF	TGCGCCAGCAGCTTGGCCGGGCAGGGGGGTGGAACTGAAGCTTTCTTT
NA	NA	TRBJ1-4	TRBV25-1	CASSPSDSNEKLFF	TGTGCCAGCAGTCCCTCAGACTCTAATGAAAAACTGTTTTTT
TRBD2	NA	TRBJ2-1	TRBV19	CASSIGLARSSYNEQFF	TGTGCCAGTAGTATTGGACTAGCGAGGAGCTCCTACAATGAGCAGTTCTTC
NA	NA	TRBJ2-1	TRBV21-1	CASSKGLAAYNEQFF	TGTGCCAGCAGCAAAGGTTTAGCGGCCTACAATGAGCAGTTCTTC
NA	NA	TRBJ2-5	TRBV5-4	CASSFQIQETQYF	TGTGCCAGCAGCTTTCAGATCCAAGAGACCCAGTACTTC
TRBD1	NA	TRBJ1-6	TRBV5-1	CASSSGQAQASPLHF	TGCGCCAGCAGCTCGGGACAGGCGCAAGCTTCACCCCTCCACTTT
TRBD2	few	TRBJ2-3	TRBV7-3	CASSLRVSGSSTDTQYF	TGTGCCAGCAGCTTAAGAGTTAGCGGGAGCTCCACAGATACGCAGTATTTT
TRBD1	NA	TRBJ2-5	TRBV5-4	CASSLYRGETQYF	TGTGCCAGCAGCCTCTACAGGGGTGAGACCCAGTACTTC
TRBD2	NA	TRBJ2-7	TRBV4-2	CASSQEVGLALSYEQYF	TGTGCCAGCAGCCAAGAGGTTGGACTAGCGTTATCCTACGAGCAGTACTTC
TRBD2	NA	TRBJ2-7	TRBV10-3	CAGSGTSGNEQYF	TGTGCCGGGAGCGGGACTAGCGGGAACGAGCAGTACTTC
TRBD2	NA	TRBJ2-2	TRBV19	CATFSGRYPGELFF	TGTGCCACGTTTAGCGGGAGGTACCCCGGGGAGCTGTTTTTT
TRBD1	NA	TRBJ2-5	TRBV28	CASSLGTGVQETQYF	TGTGCCAGCAGCCTCGGGACAGGCGTTCAAGAGACCCAGTACTTC
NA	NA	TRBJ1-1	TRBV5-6	CASSLAGGRDTEAFF	TGTGCCAGCAGCTTGGCCGGCGGGAGAGACACTGAAGCTTTCTTT
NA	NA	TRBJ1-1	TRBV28	CASSRQLLNTEAFF	TGTGCCAGCAGTCGACAGCTACTGAACACTGAAGCTTTCTTT
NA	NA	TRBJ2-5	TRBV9	CASSVGLAETQYF	TGTGCCAGCAGCGTAGGTCTAGCGGAGACCCAGTACTTC
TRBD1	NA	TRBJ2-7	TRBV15	CATSRDKPGQRVREQYF	TGTGCCACCAGCAGAGACAAACCGGGACAGAGAGTGCGGGAGCAGTACTTC
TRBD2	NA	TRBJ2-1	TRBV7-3	CASSSYSGRAANEQFF	TGTGCCAGCAGCTCATATAGCGGGAGGGCCGCCAATGAGCAGTTCTTC
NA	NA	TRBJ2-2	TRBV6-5	CASSYAPGSGTGELFF	TGTGCCAGCAGTTACGCCCCCGGGTCGGGCACCGGGGAGCTGTTTTTT
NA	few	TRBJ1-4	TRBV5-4	CASSSSGRASREKLFF	TGTGCCAGCAGCTCCTCAGGGAGGGCCTCGAGGGAAAAACTGTTTTTT
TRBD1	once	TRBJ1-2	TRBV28	CASSLSQTGGRGYTF	TGTGCCAGCAGTTTATCTCAGACAGGGGGCAGGGGCTACACCTTC
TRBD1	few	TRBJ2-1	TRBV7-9	CASSLGTGGQDYNEQFF	TGTGCCAGCAGCTTAGGGACAGGGGGTCAGGACTACAATGAGCAGTTCTTC
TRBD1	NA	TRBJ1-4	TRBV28	CASSETGATNEKLFF	TGTGCCAGCAGTGAGACAGGGGCAACTAATGAAAAACTGTTTTTT
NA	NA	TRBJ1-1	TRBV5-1	CASSSSGGRPNTEAFF	TGCGCCAGCAGCTCGTCTGGGGGGAGACCGAACACTGAAGCTTTCTTT
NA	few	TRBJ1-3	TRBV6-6	CASKSGSRSGNTIYF	TGTGCCAGCAAATCGGGGAGTCGCTCTGGAAACACCATATATTTT
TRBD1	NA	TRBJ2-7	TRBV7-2	CASSSSSGQGYEQYF	TGTGCCAGCAGCTCCTCCTCGGGACAGGGCTACGAGCAGTACTTC
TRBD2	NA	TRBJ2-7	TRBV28	CASSLPLAGRGEQYF	TGTGCCAGCAGCCTCCCACTAGCGGGAAGGGGGGAGCAGTACTTC
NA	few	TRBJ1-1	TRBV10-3	CAIRATTVNTEAFF	TGTGCCATCAGGGCAACAACAGTGAACACTGAAGCTTTCTTT
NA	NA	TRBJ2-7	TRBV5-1	CASSLAGNGYEQYF	TGCGCCAGCAGCTTGGCCGGTAACGGGTACGAGCAGTACTTC
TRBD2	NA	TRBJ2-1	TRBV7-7	CASSPGGTSGSEQFF	TGTGCTAGCAGCCCGGGCGGGACTAGCGGGAGTGAGCAGTTCTTC
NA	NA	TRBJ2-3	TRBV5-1	CASSWGDRDTDTQYF	TGCGCCAGCAGCTGGGGGGACAGAGACACAGATACGCAGTATTTT
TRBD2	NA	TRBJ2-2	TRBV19	CASKTLAGEDTGELFF	TGTGCCAGTAAAACACTAGCGGGAGAGGACACCGGGGAGCTGTTTTTT
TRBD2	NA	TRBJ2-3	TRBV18	CASSPGLESVDTQYF	TGTGCCAGCTCACCAGGACTAGAGAGCGTAGATACGCAGTATTTT
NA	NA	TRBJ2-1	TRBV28	CASSFSGSEQFF	TGTGCCAGCAGTTTTTCGGGGTCTGAGCAGTTCTTC
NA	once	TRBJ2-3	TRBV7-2	CASSRTVTDTQYF	TGTGCCAGCAGCCGAACTGTGACAGATACGCAGTATTTT
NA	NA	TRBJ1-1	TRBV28	CASRYPTGYHPGDTEAFF	TGTGCCAGCAGGTATCCTACAGGGTACCATCCAGGGGACACTGAAGCTTTCTTT
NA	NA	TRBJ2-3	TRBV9	CASSVAQGIDTQYF	TGTGCCAGCAGCGTAGCTCAGGGTATCGATACGCAGTATTTT
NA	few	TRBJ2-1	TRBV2	CASSDGGGSGYNEQFF	TGTGCCAGCAGTGACGGGGGCGGGAGCGGATACAATGAGCAGTTCTTC
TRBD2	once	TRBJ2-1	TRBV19	CASSRTSGAPYNEQFF	TGTGCCAGTAGTAGAACGAGCGGGGCCCCCTACAATGAGCAGTTCTTC
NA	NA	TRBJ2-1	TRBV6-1	CASSPRTTREQFF	TGTGCCAGCAGTCCCCGCACTACTAGGGAGCAGTTCTTC
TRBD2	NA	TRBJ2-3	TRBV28	CASSPSLSGRRFRTDTQYF	TGTGCCAGCAGTCCATCCCTCAGCGGGAGACGGTTTCGGACAGATACGCAGTATTTT